A selection of T cell receptor beta chains follows, all from one sample in a study of OX40 agonist ivuxolimab in advanced cancers. Data came from immunoSEQ multiplex PCR; TCRdb stores just in-frame clones and leaves some out. This table holds about 80,000 clones, roughly 94% found once. The sequences come from CD4+ or CD8+ T cells sorted from blood, collected in a trial of the OX40 agonist ivuxolimab. The receptors derive from an adult with an advanced solid tumor such as melanoma, head and neck, liver or kidney cancer. Both conserved end residues are part of each CDR3. D genes are given only for firm matches. Size values are once, few and many counts, or a class for expanded clones, and some rows have none.

>TRBJ1-1|TRBV19|12|NA|NA
CASSMVNTEAFF
TGTGCCAGTAGTATGGTGAACACTGAAGCTTTCTTT
>TRBJ1-2|TRBV5-6|17|NA|NA
CASSLAGGPPPNYGYTF
TGTGCCAGCAGCTTGGCCGGGGGACCGCCACCAAACTATGGCTACACCTTC
>TRBJ2-7|TRBV28|15|NA|NA
CASSLFGDPLYEQYF
TGTGCCAGCAGTTTATTTGGAGATCCCCTATACGAGCAGTACTTC
>TRBJ1-1|TRBV7-6|16|TRBD1|NA
CASSSITGAHNTEAFF
TGTGCCAGCAGCTCAATCACAGGGGCCCATAACACTGAAGCTTTCTTT
>TRBJ2-7|TRBV19|17|TRBD2|NA
CASSPRLAGLATYEQYF
TGTGCCAGTAGTCCCAGACTAGCGGGTCTAGCCACCTACGAGCAGTACTTC
>TRBJ1-5|TRBV5-6|14|TRBD1|NA
CASSPGTGIQPQHF
TGTGCCAGCAGCCCGGGGACAGGGATACAGCCCCAGCATTTT
>TRBJ1-2|TRBV13|16|NA|NA
CASSLGSQELNYGYTF
TGTGCCAGCAGCTTAGGTTCTCAGGAACTAAACTATGGCTACACCTTC
>TRBJ2-5|TRBV7-2|15|TRBD1|NA
CASSRYGTGVYAQYF
TGTGCCAGCAGCCGATATGGGACAGGGGTTTATGCCCAGTACTTC
>TRBJ1-2|TRBV9|15|NA|NA
CASSPRGQLNYGYTF
TGTGCCAGCAGCCCCCGTGGACAGCTTAACTATGGCTACACCTTC
>TRBJ1-5|TRBV4-3|13|NA|NA
CASSQFLNQPQHF
TGCGCCAGCAGCCAATTTCTCAATCAGCCCCAGCATTTT
>TRBJ2-1|TRBV6-1|15|NA|NA
CASSEPGRLADEQFF
TGTGCCAGCAGTGAACCCGGACGTCTTGCGGATGAGCAGTTCTTC
>TRBJ2-7|TRBV5-1|12|NA|NA
CASSLGGYEQYF
TGCGCCAGCAGCTTGGGAGGATACGAGCAGTACTTC
>TRBJ2-7|TRBV7-3|14|NA|NA
CASSLTGYSYEQYF
TGTGCCAGCAGCTTGACGGGCTATTCCTACGAGCAGTACTTC
>TRBJ2-7|TRBV4-3|15|TRBD1|NA
CASSQDRTGKYEQYF
TGCGCCAGCAGCCAAGACCGGACAGGGAAATACGAGCAGTACTTC
>TRBJ1-6|TRBV7-8|13|NA|NA
CASSGYGDSPLHF
TGTGCCAGCAGCGGGTATGGCGATTCACCCCTCCACTTT
>TRBJ1-2|TRBV6-1|11|NA|NA
CASSTRGILNF
TGTGCCAGCAGCACCCGGGGCATCCTAAACTTC
>TRBJ1-5|TRBV9|15|TRBD1|NA
CASSTTGGINQPQHF
TGTGCCAGCAGCACAACAGGGGGCATCAATCAGCCCCAGCATTTT
>TRBJ1-5|TRBV28|16|TRBD1|NA
CASSFQDRRPNQPQHF
TGTGCCAGCAGTTTCCAGGACAGGAGACCCAATCAGCCCCAGCATTTT
>TRBJ2-1|TRBV19|16|NA|NA
CASSIIAVSSYNEQFF
TGTGCCAGTAGTATAATAGCGGTAAGCTCCTACAATGAGCAGTTCTTC
>TRBJ2-7|TRBV12-5|15|TRBD1|NA
CASGLVGQGPYEQYF
TGTGCTAGTGGTTTGGTGGGACAGGGACCCTACGAGCAGTACTTC
>TRBJ1-3|TRBV19|15|NA|NA
CASSLGTASGNTIYF
TGTGCCAGTAGTCTGGGGACGGCCTCTGGAAACACCATATATTTT
>TRBJ1-1|TRBV19|13|NA|NA
CASSMFTNTEAFF
TGTGCCAGTAGTATGTTCACGAACACTGAAGCTTTCTTT
>TRBJ1-2|TRBV28|17|TRBD1|once
CASREPGQGGSPYGYTF
TGTGCCAGCAGAGAACCGGGACAGGGGGGCTCTCCCTATGGCTACACCTTC
>TRBJ2-7|TRBV7-2|16|TRBD2|NA
CASSTRTSGSLYEQYF
TGTGCCAGCAGCACCCGGACTAGCGGGAGTCTTTACGAGCAGTACTTC
>TRBJ2-7|TRBV4-2|18|TRBD1|NA
CASSQEASVGDRAYEQYF
TGTGCCAGCAGCCAAGAGGCTAGCGTAGGGGACAGGGCTTACGAGCAGTACTTC
>TRBJ2-1|TRBV7-6|16|TRBD2|NA
CASSEISGSSYNEQFF
TGTGCCAGCAGCGAAATTAGCGGGAGCTCCTACAATGAGCAGTTCTTC
>TRBJ2-7|TRBV10-3|16|TRBD2|NA
CAISGYGTSGNYEQYF
TGTGCCATCAGTGGCTACGGGACTAGCGGAAACTACGAGCAGTACTTC
>TRBJ2-1|TRBV7-3|17|TRBD2|once
CASSLTLASGTYNEQFF
TGTGCCAGCAGCTTAACGTTGGCTAGCGGGACCTACAATGAGCAGTTCTTC
>TRBJ1-1|TRBV6-1|16|TRBD1|NA
CASSEDRGRMNTEAFF
TGTGCCAGCAGTGAAGACAGGGGGCGGATGAACACTGAAGCTTTCTTT
>TRBJ2-1|TRBV6-5|15|NA|NA
CASSPSGGDGNEQFF
TGTGCCAGCAGTCCCAGCGGTGGGGACGGTAATGAGCAGTTCTTC
>TRBJ2-3|TRBV9|16|NA|NA
CASNTRFGDSTDTQYF
TGTGCCAGCAACACCCGATTTGGTGATAGCACAGATACGCAGTATTTT
>TRBJ1-5|TRBV6-1|15|TRBD1|NA
CASSGQDRPNQPQHF
TGTGCCAGCAGTGGGCAGGACAGGCCAAATCAGCCCCAGCATTTT
>TRBJ1-1|TRBV7-9|12|NA|NA
CASEHRVTEAFF
TGTGCCAGCGAACACAGGGTCACTGAAGCTTTCTTT